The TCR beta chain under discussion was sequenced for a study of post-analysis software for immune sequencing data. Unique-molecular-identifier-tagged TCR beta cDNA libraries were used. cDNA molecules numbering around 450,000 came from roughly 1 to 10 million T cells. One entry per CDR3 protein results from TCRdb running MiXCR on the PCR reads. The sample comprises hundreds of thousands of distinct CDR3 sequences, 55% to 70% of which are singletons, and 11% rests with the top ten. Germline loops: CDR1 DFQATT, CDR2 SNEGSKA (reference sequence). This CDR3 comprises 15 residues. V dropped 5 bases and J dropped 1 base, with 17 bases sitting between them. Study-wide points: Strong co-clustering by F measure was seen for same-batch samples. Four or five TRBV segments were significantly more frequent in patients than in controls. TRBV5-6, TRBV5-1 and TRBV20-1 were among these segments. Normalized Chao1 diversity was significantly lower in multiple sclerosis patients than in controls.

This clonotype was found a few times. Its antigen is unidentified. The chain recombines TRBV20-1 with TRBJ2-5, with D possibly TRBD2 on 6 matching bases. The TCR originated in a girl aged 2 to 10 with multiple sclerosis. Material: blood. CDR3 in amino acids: CSAPRVGEVQETQYF. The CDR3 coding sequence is TGCAGTGCTCCCCGGGTGGGGGAGGTCCAAGAGACCCAGTACTTC.